The 10 T cell receptor beta chains in this list originate from one sample, sequenced in a study of identical twins. TCRdb ran MiXCR on the 5' RACE reads and lists one entry per CDR3 protein. The sample carries hundreds of thousands of distinct CDR3 sequences, approximately 8% recorded once. The sample was also linked to a second study, of yellow fever vaccine responses in identical twins.

Sequenced material: CD8+ T cells sorted from blood. These receptors originate from a woman aged 18-30 years in good health.

This clonotype has only a few counts. The chain has TRBV9 and TRBJ1-2, with TRBD1 matching over 7 bases. J was trimmed by 7 bases and V by 6 bases; bases with no gene match: 6. The CDR3 consists of 12 residues. Per germline, CDR1 SGDLS and CDR2 YYNGEE. CDR3 in amino acids: CASKDRAFGYTF. Here the CDR3 DNA reads TGTGCCAGCAAAGACAGGGCGTTTGGCTACACCTTC. Variable domain in full (rest from reference TRBV9 and TRBJ1-2): DSGVTQTPKHLITATGQRVTLRCSPRSGDLSVYWYQQSLDQGLQFLIQYYNGEERAKGNILERFSAQQFPDLHSELNLSSLELGDSALYFCASKDRAFGYTFGSGTRLTVV.

This clonotype was counted between two and nine times. The chain recombines TRBV12-3 or TRBV12-4 with TRBJ2-3, with D hard to call. This CDR3 comprises 16 residues. Trimming left V 4 bases short and J 0 bases short, with 14 bases between. The CDR3 is CASSSVDPVSTDTQYF. For the CDR3, the DNA is TGTGCCAGCAGTTCCGTTGACCCAGTAAGCACAGATACGCAGTATTTT.

The chain is built from TRBV29-1 and TRBJ2-2; D might be TRBD2 (6 bases). Trimming cost V 8 bases and J 1 base, with 11 bases left between them. CDR3 size: 13 residues. From germline, CDR1 is SQVTM and CDR2 ANQGSEA. CDR3 region: CSLLEGNTGELFF. The CDR3, as DNA: TGCAGCCTCTTGGAGGGGAACACCGGGGAGCTGTTTTTT.

This clonotype was seen at least ten times. The genes are TRBV20-1 and TRBJ2-5, with TRBD2 matching 11 bases. Trimming took 5 bases from V and 4 from J; bases not matched to a gene: 9. Per germline, CDR1 DFQATT and CDR2 SNEGSKA (reference sequence). The CDR3 length is 15 residues. The CDR3 reads CSAHVSGRASETQYF. CDR3 in DNA: TGCAGTGCTCATGTTAGCGGGAGGGCCTCAGAGACCCAGTACTTC.

This clonotype was detected once. The V call is TRBV7-8, the J call TRBJ2-3, with 7 bases identical to TRBD2. Germline CDR1 is SGHVS and CDR2 is FQNEAQ. The CDR3 totals 15 residues. V was pared by 1 base and J by 6 bases, with 7 bases of the junction left unmatched. CDR3 DNA sequence: TGTGCCAGCAGCTTAGGGGAGGGCGCGCCGGATACGCAGTATTTT. Its translation: CASSLGEGAPDTQYF.

This clonotype was recorded at least ten times. The CDR3 DNA is TGTGCCAGCAGCTTAGGGGGTAGCGTGCGCACAGATACGCAGTATTTT. It codes for CASSLGGSVRTDTQYF. The chain carries TRBV11-2 and TRBJ2-3, with a weak D call TRBD2 (5 bases). V lost 1 base and J 1 base, leaving 12 bases between the germline ends. CDR1 is SGHAT, CDR2 FQNNGV, per germline. This CDR3 comprises 16 residues.

The chain carries TRBV29-1 and TRBJ2-1; 9 positions match TRBD1. V trimming: 6 bases; J trimming: 5 bases; junction bases outside the gene matches: 11. Germline CDR1 reads SQVTM; CDR2 reads ANQGSEA. The CDR3 spans 15 residues. CDR3 bases: TGCAGCGTCCGGAAAAGGGACAGGGTGGACAATGAGCAGTTCTTC. This encodes CSVRKRDRVDNEQFF.

This clonotype was detected only a few times. The chain recombines TRBV28 with TRBJ2-1, with no clear D. The CDR3 has 14 amino acids. Looked up from germline, CDR1 is MDHEN and CDR2 is SYDVKM. V dropped 3 bases and J dropped 0 bases, with 6 bases sitting between them. The CDR3 loop reads CASSLSTSYNEQFF. The CDR3 DNA reads as TGTGCCAGCAGTTTGAGCACCTCCTACAATGAGCAGTTCTTC.

This clonotype appeared a few times. The chain joins TRBV7-9 to TRBJ2-7, with D possibly being TRBD1 (6 bases). This CDR3 has 17 residues. Germline V gene sequence: CDR1 SEHNR, CDR2 FQNEAQ (reference sequence). Trimming took off 0 bases at V and 3 bases at J, with 18 bases between the two ends. CDR3 region: CASSLAPGQGLGYEQYF. The CDR3, as DNA: TGTGCCAGCAGCTTAGCCCCAGGGCAGGGGTTAGGCTACGAGCAGTACTTC.

This clonotype was counted ten times or more. V and J are TRBV7-3 and TRBJ2-5; 13 positions match TRBD2. CDR3 length: 21 amino acids. J was trimmed by 2 bases and V by 1 base; bases with no gene match: 16. Germline-derived CDR1 and CDR2 are SGHTA and FQGTGA. In nucleotides, the CDR3 is TGTGCCAGCAGCTTAAAACTAGCGGGGGGGCTTCGCCGCGACAAACAAGAGACCCAGTACTTC. As protein: CASSLKLAGGLRRDKQETQYF.